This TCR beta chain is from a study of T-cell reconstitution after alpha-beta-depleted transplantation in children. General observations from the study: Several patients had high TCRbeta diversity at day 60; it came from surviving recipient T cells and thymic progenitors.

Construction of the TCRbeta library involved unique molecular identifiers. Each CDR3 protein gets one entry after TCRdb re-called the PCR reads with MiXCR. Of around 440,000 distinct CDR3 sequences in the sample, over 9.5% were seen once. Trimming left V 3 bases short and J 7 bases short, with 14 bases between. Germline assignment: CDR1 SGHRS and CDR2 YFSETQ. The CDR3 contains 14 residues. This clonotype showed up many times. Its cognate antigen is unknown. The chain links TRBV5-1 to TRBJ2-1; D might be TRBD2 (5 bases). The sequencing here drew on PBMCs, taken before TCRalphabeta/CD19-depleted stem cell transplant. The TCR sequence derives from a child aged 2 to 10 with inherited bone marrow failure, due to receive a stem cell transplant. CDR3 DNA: TGCGCCAGCAGCTCCGAGGGTCCTAGAAATGAGCAGTTCTTC. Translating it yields CASSSEGPRNEQFF.